This T cell receptor (beta chain) was recovered during a study of cytomegalovirus exposure and HLA in healthy donors (dated by TCRdb to about 2017). In the study overall: According to an earlier analysis of several hundred of the donors, about 179 million T cells yielded 117 million unique TCR beta sequences and about 300 Gb of sequence data. An early release that covered roughly 600 HLA-typed donors contained approximately 300 gigabases of sequencing data and tens of millions of unique TCR sequences. To study patterns of TCR occurrence, a later analysis re-analyzed previously published TCR beta repertoires from 666 donors and added high-resolution HLA genotyping. A later genetic analysis took genome-wide SNP genotypes for about 55% of the 666 donors and used that subset as a discovery cohort. Across approximately 400 genotyped donors of the cohort, an average of approximately 220,000 unique TCR beta nucleotide sequences per donor were sequenced, and roughly 17% of those sequences were non-productive. Typing coverage differed by locus: A, B, C, DRB1 and DQB1 were typed in about 629-630 donors, DQA1 in about 510, DPA1 in 600 to 610, and DPB1 in just under 490. The later analysis used no new phenotypic data to find candidate immune exposures, relying instead on TCR beta sequences and their occurrence across donors. The study aimed to test whether signatures of past pathogen exposure could be identified by cataloging public T cell receptors. HLA typing covered class I and class II loci at four-digit resolution. An earlier analysis of 500 to 650 of the donors applied high-throughput TCR beta sequencing to assess whether each TCR beta V gene segment acted as functional or pseudogenic. High-throughput TCR immunosequencing, statistical association of individual TCRs with disease status, and machine learning were combined to predict cytomegalovirus infection status. Alongside the repertoire data, information on donor age, sex, ethnicity and CMV serostatus was compiled. A separate validation cohort of roughly 110 different subjects was used in addition to the roughly 700-subject first cohort. Every repertoire in the discovery cohort had been generated on one and the same sequencing platform. Among the approximately 420 genotyped donors, approximately 81% belonged to the genetic ancestry cluster associated with self-reported Caucasian donors. Because of strong linkage in the cohort, five DR-DQ haplotypes were treated as single units for association and clustering. Using immunosequencing, the study profiled T cell repertoires from roughly 650 subjects and related those repertoires to cytomegalovirus serostatus.

Study-wide conclusions, independent of this receptor: Correlated functional status among segregating V segments might be attributable to linkage disequilibrium, but an unknown experimental factor could not be ruled out. In a later analysis, HLA-associated TCR beta chains showed more clonal expansion and lower generation probabilities than non-associated chains that were equally common. Assigning TCR associations to individual alleles was difficult when HLA alleles, especially DR and DQ, strongly co-occurred. A cluster of highly shared sequence variants was judged likely to be a technical artifact of the sequencing pipeline. A further reported finding was that TCR beta sequences accurately predicted the HLA-A and HLA-B alleles for most subjects in the first cohort. Because HLA typing was unavailable for some donors at each locus, only the typed subset was used in association tests. Because counts were too low, seventeen rarely observed V segments, including chromosome 9 orphons, were left out of the earlier analysis of approximately 580 of the donors. In a later genetic analysis, a missense DCLRE1C variant was associated with V-gene and J-gene trimming of TCR beta chains, and the association was replicated in an independent cohort. Because the 87-base-pair reads could not distinguish some IMGT-functional V segments, including TRBV6-2 and TRBV6-3, those segments were excluded. The classifier was reported to diagnose cytomegalovirus status with high specificity and sensitivity in both the original and validation cohorts. A later analysis reported that several top co-occurrence clusters appeared linked to parvovirus B19, influenza, CMV and Epstein-Barr virus. An earlier analysis of around 540 of the donors showed that most TCR beta V segments appeared in productive rearrangements either about 87% or about 30% of the time, which broadly matched IMGT annotations. According to a later analysis, most CMV-associated TCR beta chains appeared to be HLA-restricted, and the HLA associations seemed to be driven largely by CMV exposure. A later genetic analysis reported fewer N-insertions in productive TCRs among donors in an Asian-associated ancestry cluster than the roughly 620-donor mean. Most TCR sequences were seen in very few donors, while some public TCRs were found in many individuals. In vitro tests confirmed that a few of the cytomegalovirus-associated TCR beta chains recognize cytomegalovirus antigens. This cohort had only TCR beta chains sequenced, and the lack of alpha or paired-chain data limited which features could be detected. Specific HLA alleles were associated with more than 15,000 TCR beta sequences at a false discovery rate of 0.05 in a later analysis. It was suggested by the authors that the approach could potentially be generalized to other disease states and immunological phenotypes. Presence/absence analyses assumed roughly uniform sequencing depth across donors, an assumption that may not hold. According to a later analysis, TCR association rates differed among HLA loci, with DRB1 alleles showing the most associated TCRs and HLA-C alleles showing the fewest. A total of 150 or so TCR beta chains were listed by the study as associated with cytomegalovirus. The only immune exposure information available for the cohort was CMV serostatus.

The method was the immunoSEQ multiplex PCR assay. The multiplex PCR relied on a mix of 60 forward primers for TCR Vbeta segments and 13 reverse primers for TCR Jbeta segments. The CDR3 region of rearranged TCR beta genes was amplified from genomic DNA with a multiplex PCR assay. The Illumina HiSeq System was used to sequence the amplified TCR beta libraries as 87-base-pair reads. The authors processed their data as follows. A later analysis counted about 80 million unique TCR beta chains across the 700 or so repertoires, and 10 million to 11 million of these chains were shared by at least two donors. To remove PCR and sequencing errors, raw reads were error-corrected and collapsed into unique sequences using a nearest-neighbor algorithm that merged closely related sequences. CDR3 sequences were aligned to IMGT reference sequences to assign V, D and J gene segments. For a sequence to be retained, a match of at least six nucleotides was required to both a V gene segment and a J gene segment. A rearrangement was called productive if the CDR3 had no stop codons and remained in frame with V and J, and every other rearrangement was called non-productive. Following IMGT convention, CDR3 was defined as the stretch from the second conserved V-encoded cysteine up to the conserved J-encoded phenylalanine. The earlier analysis of around 640 of the donors excluded sequences that lacked an unambiguous match to a single V gene segment. An earlier analysis of over 450 of the donors classified V segments as functional when productive rearrangements were above 56.7% and as segregating when the standard deviation between donors was above 5%. A statistical classification framework was developed to diagnose cytomegalovirus status using the catalog of TCR beta chain sequences. A later analysis assigned V and J genes by comparing TCR nucleotide sequences with IMGT/GENE-DB human TR gene sequences. The TCRdist pipeline was used in a later analysis to assign CDR3 sequences and most-parsimonious VDJ recombination scenarios. In a later analysis, each TCR beta chain was defined by its CDR3 amino acid sequence together with its V-gene family, and reads without a unique V-gene family were excluded. As a way to deal with suspected cross-contamination and a sequencing artifact, a later analysis dropped hundreds of nucleotide sequences that were highly shared and had low generation probability. In a later analysis, a clonal expansion index was calculated for each public chain from normalized within-repertoire ranks of inferred template counts. In a later analysis, generation probabilities were computed using a VDJ recombination model fitted to out-of-frame rearrangements, and the results were checked against IGoR. A later analysis scored TCR-TCR, TCR-HLA and TCR-CMV co-occurrence with hypergeometric tests, applying a repertoire-size bias correction to TCR pairs. False discovery rates were estimated in a later analysis by permuting HLA or CMV assignments 20 times. In a later analysis, co-occurring TCRs were grouped using DBSCAN, and TCRdist sequence similarity was added for clustering within HLA-allele-positive subsets. For co-occurrence clustering, repertoires with fewer than 30,000 or more than 120,000 public chains were excluded, along with several repertoires with anomalous nucleotide sharing. TCRdb took over this immuneACCESS table, retaining in-frame rearrangements with V and J assigned. Such tables are incomplete; in checked studies, under half of the missing clones stem from an unresolved V gene, and the remainder is unexplained. The V and J calls and clone size come from that table; D and trimming were worked out from the DNA. Across this sample there are 200,000 to 250,000 clones, with more than 75% seen only once. The top ten clones comprise less than 4.5% of the sample.

From V the trimming removes 5 bases and from J it removes 7 bases, while the gene matches leave 4 bases of the junction unaccounted for. The germline V gene (reference sequence) provides CDR1 LNHDA and CDR2 SQIVND. The CDR3 starts with the cysteine, ends with the phenylalanine, and has 14 residues. Left in the record is the CDR3 DNA by itself, 42 bases read in frame from the first base. A word on this clone: Its antigen has not been determined. It has no much larger one-base neighbor in the sample; base qualities were not kept.

In total, around 600 healthy bone marrow donors made up the cohort. At the time of sampling, every cohort member was nominally healthy, though immune exposures that went unrecorded were likely present. The donor tested CMV seronegative, placing the donor among the 350 to 400 seronegative members of the cohort. Each donor provided a peripheral blood sample, and peripheral blood mononuclear cells were used for TCR beta sequencing. Genomic DNA was extracted from the blood cell samples with the Qiagen DNeasy Blood Extraction Kit. Sequences were obtained from PBMCs. The TCR was taken from a male donor in good health and CMV-seronegative. Recombination joined TRBV19 with TRBJ1-4, with 10 junctional bases fitting TRBD1. The CDR3 protein is CASSPDRGLEKLFF. In nucleotides, the sequence is TGTGCCAGTAGTCCCGACAGGGGGCTTGAAAAACTGTTTTTT.